The rows below give T cell receptor beta chains drawn from one sample of a study of cytomegalovirus exposure and HLA in healthy donors. Libraries were prepared by immunoSEQ multiplex PCR; TCRdb keeps only in-frame clonotypes and omits some of them. This table holds 140,000 or so clones, about two thirds found once. The sequenced sample was PBMCs. All receptors come from a man aged 35 to 55 in good health and CMV-seronegative. The CDR3 runs from the conserved cysteine through the conserved F or W. Each record gives: J gene, V gene, CDR3 protein.

TRBJ1-6,TRBV30,CAWIGGANSPLHF
TRBJ2-6,TRBV27,CASSHLTPGGREESSGANVLTF
TRBJ2-1,TRBV27,CASSFFDINEQFF
TRBJ1-2,TRBV6-1,CASSVTGTNYGYTF
TRBJ2-3,TRBV4-1,CASSHPLQRGPHTQYF
TRBJ2-2,TRBV5-4,CASSPSGSGGRVGELFF
TRBJ2-7,TRBV5-1,CASSNPGQAAYEQYF
TRBJ1-2,TRBV18,CASSPDRATVYTF
TRBJ1-5,TRBV5-1,CASSSGQDDQPQHF
TRBJ2-1,TRBV7-2,CASSSRRDSPGYEQFF
TRBJ1-5,TRBV30,CAWSRGEGQPQNF
TRBJ1-1,TRBV2,CASIVVLTNTEAFF
TRBJ1-1,TRBV6-6,CASKRDSGNTEAFF
TRBJ2-1,TRBV15,CATSREGGSSYNEQFF
TRBJ2-7,TRBV5-1,CASSQTGVTAQYF
TRBJ1-4,TRBV4-3,CASSLEQGIGEKLFF
TRBJ2-7,TRBV20-1,CSARTPYEQYF
TRBJ2-1,TRBV7-9,CASSLGVAVDPGEQFF
TRBJ1-1,TRBV27,CASSLWGLGPTEAFF
TRBJ2-5,TRBV27,CASSTGYAETQYF
TRBJ2-3,TRBV9,CASSVSAGVLDTQYF
TRBJ2-2,TRBV6-5,CASSSGTEFTGELFF
TRBJ2-7,TRBV18,CASSPDRERYEQYF
TRBJ1-5,TRBV27,CASSYGGPSQPQHF
TRBJ2-1,TRBV2,CASSPTSGGYNEQFF
TRBJ2-7,TRBV9,CASSVSGGGTYEQYF
TRBJ2-7,TRBV4-3,CASSQLSESSYEQYF
TRBJ1-2,TRBV5-1,CASSEQSGLSGYTF